This T cell receptor beta chain is drawn from a study of graft-versus-host responses after intestinal transplantation. Study details: Transplant recipients had multivisceral, liver-intestinal, or isolated intestinal grafts. General study results and limits: Recipient marrow contained GvH clones, some of which appeared first in ileum or blood. Allografts from individuals with graft-donor T cell macrochimerism displayed high graft-versus-host to host-versus-graft clonal ratios. Declines in HvG clones occurring early post-transplant were associated with peak circulating GvH clone levels.

Concerning this clone: The antigen remains undetermined.

The CDR3 sequence is 12 residues long. The V gene end was trimmed by 6 bases and the J gene end by 7 bases; junction bases not matched to a gene: 2. Germline loops: CDR1 MNHEY, CDR2 SMNVEV (reference sequence). Some clones are missing from TCRdb's copy, which holds only in-frame ones; the method was immunoSEQ multiplex PCR. In the table there are 60,000 to 70,000 clones, roughly 89% of which are singletons. Intraepithelial plus lamina propria lymphocytes were released by processing graft tissue. The V gene is TRBV27, the J gene TRBJ2-1; 8 bases fit TRBD2. The source was ileum tissue, collected around 350 days after transplant. The source of this sequence is a human patient who received an intestinal transplant, so some T cells may come from the graft donor. In DNA, the CDR3 is TGTGCCAGCAGCGGGAGGGCAAATGAGCAGTTCTTC. Its protein product is CASSGRANEQFF.